This entry features one T cell receptor beta chain sequence. Its antigen is unidentified. The data belong to a study of T-cell reconstitution after alpha-beta-depleted transplantation in children. Researchers prepared the TCRbeta library using unique molecular identifiers, the study reports. TCRdb itself ran the PCR reads through MiXCR, one entry per CDR3 protein. The sample has hundreds of thousands of distinct CDR3 sequences; about an eighth are singletons. Regarding the study as a whole: Alpha-beta T cells present about two months after transplant were reported to originate from several hundred expanded graft clones.

The receptor's source is a male patient aged 5 to 17 who had a stem cell transplant for acute myeloid leukemia, so the T cells may come from the graft donor. Specimen: PBMCs, mostly from graft donor cells, collected 360 days after TCRalphabeta/CD19-depleted stem cell transplant.

The CDR3 bases are TGCAGTGCTAGAGCGGACAGGCCTAGCAATCAGCCCCAGCATTTT. Translated: CSARADRPSNQPQHF. The chain uses TRBV20-1 and TRBJ1-5, with 7 bases matching TRBD1. V trimming: 1 base; J trimming: 0 bases; junction bases outside the gene matches: 3. CDR1 is DFQATT and CDR2 is SNEGSKA in the germline V gene (reference sequence). The CDR3 length is 15 residues.